Listed below are T cell receptor beta chains from one sample, sequenced in a study of graft-versus-host responses after intestinal transplantation. The repertoire was sequenced with immunoSEQ multiplex PCR; TCRdb's copy has only in-frame clones and lacks some. This table holds roughly 90,000 clones, about 88% found once. The antigens for these receptors are not known. Specimen: unstimulated CD4+ T cells sorted from spleen or lymph node cells, collected before transplant. The receptors come from a human donor who was the organ donor for an intestinal transplant. CDR3s include the opening cysteine and the closing phenylalanine or tryptophan. The order of the fields is CDR3 length, V gene, clone size, D gene, J gene, CDR3 protein, CDR3 DNA. The D gene is left open where the match is weak. Not every row has a clone size; where given, it reads once, few, many or a size class.

14	TRBV4-1	-	-	TRBJ2-3	CASSQYVGVDTQYF	TGCGCCAGCAGCCAATATGTAGGGGTAGATACGCAGTATTTT
16	TRBV30	-	-	TRBJ2-3	CAWSPLGGASTDTQYF	TGTGCCTGGAGTCCCCTCGGCGGGGCTAGCACAGATACGCAGTATTTT
16	TRBV28	once	TRBD1	TRBJ2-7	CASRGTGGNGKYEQYF	TGTGCCAGCAGGGGGACAGGGGGCAACGGGAAATACGAGCAGTACTTC
16	TRBV6-1	-	TRBD2	TRBJ2-2	CASRELAGGITGELFF	TGTGCCAGCAGAGAACTAGCGGGAGGAATCACCGGGGAGCTGTTTTTT
14	TRBV19	-	TRBD1	TRBJ1-5	CASSIRTGNQPQHF	TGTGCCAGTAGTATCCGGACAGGTAATCAGCCCCAGCATTTT
14	TRBV11-2	-	TRBD2	TRBJ2-1	CASSRTSPYNEQFF	TGTGCCAGCAGCAGGACTAGCCCCTACAATGAGCAGTTCTTC
12	TRBV7-9	few	-	TRBJ2-7	CASSLGQYEQYF	TGTGCCAGCAGCTTAGGACAGTACGAGCAGTACTTC
14	TRBV7-9	-	-	TRBJ2-1	CASSLSLSRDEQFF	TGTGCCAGCAGCTTATCTCTGTCTCGCGATGAGCAGTTCTTC
15	TRBV19	-	TRBD2	TRBJ2-3	CASSPLAGGTDTQYF	TGTGCCAGTAGTCCACTAGCGGGCGGCACAGATACGCAGTATTTT
14	TRBV7-3	-	TRBD1	TRBJ2-1	CASSPNTGGNEQFF	TGTGCCAGCAGCCCCAATACAGGGGGCAATGAGCAGTTCTTC
15	TRBV11-3	-	TRBD2	TRBJ2-7	CASRRGGGASGEQYF	TGTGCCAGCAGGAGAGGCGGGGGGGCCTCAGGCGAGCAGTACTTC
13	TRBV7-3	-	-	TRBJ2-3	CASSSRGADTQYF	TGTGCCAGCAGCTCCCGGGGAGCAGATACGCAGTATTTT
12	TRBV18	-	TRBD1	TRBJ1-1	CASSRDRGLAFF	TGTGCCAGCTCTAGGGACAGGGGATTGGCTTTCTTT
15	TRBV9	-	-	TRBJ2-3	CASSVGGHGTDTQYF	TGTGCCAGCAGCGTAGGGGGCCACGGAACAGATACGCAGTATTTT
13	TRBV19	-	TRBD1	TRBJ1-2	CARKQGAHYGYTF	TGTGCCCGGAAACAGGGGGCGCACTATGGCTACACCTTC
16	TRBV14	-	-	TRBJ2-7	CASSQDRSVLLSEQYF	TGTGCCAGCAGCCAAGATCGATCGGTTCTTCTGAGCGAGCAGTACTTC
19	TRBV28	-	TRBD2	TRBJ2-1	CASSFGGLAGPRSYNEQFF	TGTGCCAGCAGTTTTGGGGGACTAGCGGGCCCCCGCTCCTACAATGAGCAGTTCTTC
10	TRBV29-1	-	-	TRBJ1-1	CSAGFGEAFF	TGCAGCGCCGGGTTTGGGGAAGCTTTCTTT
17	TRBV4-3	-	-	TRBJ2-3	CASSQTKTAPVTDTQYF	TGCGCCAGCAGCCAAACCAAGACTGCCCCCGTCACAGATACGCAGTATTTT
15	TRBV2	-	TRBD2	TRBJ2-7	CASIEVGLAGDEQYF	TGTGCCAGCATCGAAGTTGGGCTAGCGGGCGACGAGCAGTACTTC
13	TRBV2	-	-	TRBJ2-2	CASSPSRSGELFF	TGTGCCAGCAGTCCTAGTAGGTCGGGGGAGCTGTTTTTT
12	TRBV7-9	-	-	TRBJ2-1	CASSLVGYEQFF	TGTGCCAGCAGCTTAGTCGGGTATGAGCAGTTCTTC
11	TRBV29-1	-	-	TRBJ2-2	CSVGKIGELFF	TGCAGCGTCGGGAAGATAGGGGAGCTGTTTTTT
14	TRBV4-1	-	TRBD2	TRBJ2-1	CASSGGSSYNEQFF	TGCGCCAGCAGTGGCGGGAGCTCCTACAATGAGCAGTTCTTC
13	TRBV19	-	-	TRBJ1-2	CASRRTGFSGYTF	TGTGCCAGTAGAAGAACAGGTTTTTCTGGCTACACCTTC
14	TRBV11-2	-	-	TRBJ2-7	CASTLVAGPYEQYF	TGTGCCAGCACCCTTGTCGCGGGGCCGTACGAGCAGTACTTC
18	TRBV7-9	-	TRBD1	TRBJ2-5	CASSNRGKRLVHQETQYF	TGTGCCAGCAGCAACAGGGGGAAACGTTTGGTTCATCAAGAGACCCAGTACTTC
16	TRBV11-2	-	-	TRBJ1-4	CASSLVPGVLNEKLFF	TGTGCCAGCAGCTTAGTTCCCGGGGTACTTAATGAAAAACTGTTTTTT
11	TRBV2	-	-	TRBJ1-1	CASRMNTEAFF	TGTGCCTCGCGGATGAACACTGAAGCTTTCTTT
16	TRBV14	-	-	TRBJ1-2	CASSQELSRPADGYTF	TGTGCCAGCAGCCAAGAATTGTCCAGGCCGGCCGATGGCTACACCTTC
17	TRBV5-6	-	TRBD2	TRBJ2-2	CASSLLAGKEWTGELFF	TGTGCCAGCAGCTTGTTAGCGGGAAAAGAGTGGACCGGGGAGCTGTTTTTT
13	TRBV30	few	TRBD1	TRBJ1-2	CAWTPTGVYGYTF	TGTGCCTGGACCCCAACAGGGGTCTATGGCTACACCTTC
15	TRBV27	-	-	TRBJ2-7	CASSSRRDGGYEQYF	TGTGCCAGCAGTTCTCGCCGGGACGGGGGATACGAGCAGTACTTC
16	TRBV4-1	-	TRBD1	TRBJ2-3	CASSAPRTGGTDTQYF	TGCGCCAGCAGCGCTCCTCGGACAGGGGGCACAGATACGCAGTATTTT
13	TRBV7-9	-	-	TRBJ1-1	CASSLLSGTEAFF	TGTGCCAGCAGCTTATTGTCCGGCACTGAAGCTTTCTTT